The 4 T cell receptor beta chains presented below share a single source sample, sequenced in a study of cytotoxic CD8 clonotypes in ibrutinib-treated CLL. Clones were sequenced by immunoSEQ multiplex PCR, and TCRdb holds only the in-frame ones, with some missing. The sample carries about 250,000 clones, roughly 74% recorded once. This material consisted of PBMCs, taken after 24 months of ibrutinib treatment. The receptors come from a human donor with chronic lymphocytic leukemia.

The chain is built from TRBV27 and TRBJ2-3; weak D call: TRBD1 (5 bases). CDR3 length equals 14 residues. Deletions cut 5 bases from V and 0 bases from J, with 9 bases between. Germline CDR1 MNHEY, CDR2 SMNVEV (reference sequence). This CDR3 is CASSARQSTDTQYF. The CDR3 nucleotides read TGTGCCAGCAGTGCAAGACAGAGCACAGATACGCAGTATTTT.

This chain joins TRBV6-5 and TRBJ2-7, with 7 bases that match TRBD1. The trim removed 6 bases at V and 0 bases at J, leaving 8 bases unmatched. Looked up from germline, CDR1 is MNHEY and CDR2 is SVGAGI. CDR3 length: 15 residues. The CDR3 is CASSNRQGSSYEQYF. CDR3 DNA: TGTGCCAGCAGCAATCGACAGGGAAGCTCCTACGAGCAGTACTTC.

The chain couples TRBV28 to TRBJ2-5, with 7 bases fitting TRBD1. In germline, CDR1 is MDHEN, CDR2 SYDVKM. J gave up 5 bases and V 5 bases, and 14 bases lay outside the gene matches. The CDR3 covers 16 residues. CDR3 loop: CASSRTHRGRVETQYF. The CDR3 nucleotides are TGTGCCAGCAGTCGCACGCACAGGGGTAGGGTCGAGACCCAGTACTTC.

The CDR3 DNA is TGCGCCAGCACCGCGGGAGCCTACAATGAGCAGTTCTTC. The encoded protein is CASTAGAYNEQFF. The chain recombines TRBV4-1 with TRBJ2-1, with 7 bases matching TRBD2. Trimming at V came to 7 bases and at J to 2 bases, leaving 2 bases not matched to a gene. The germline gives CDR1 MGHRA, CDR2 YSYEKL. This CDR3 comprises 13 residues.